The source of this T cell receptor (beta chain) is a study of post-analysis software for immune sequencing data. Whole-study findings and limits: Patients carried roughly 5 TRBV segments more frequently than controls did, and TRBV5-6, TRBV5-1 and TRBV20-1 were among them.

CDR3 length: 15 residues. Trimming pared 4 bases from V and 1 base from J, leaving 14 bases between. Germline V lookup: CDR1 MGHRA, CDR2 YSYEKL. Incorporated into the TCR beta cDNA libraries were unique molecular identifiers, which served to reduce PCR and sequencing biases. TCRdb used MiXCR to reprocess the PCR reads, holding one entry per CDR3 protein. The data hold over 300,000 distinct CDR3 sequences, with around a third observed a single time. A word on this clonotype: Its antigen is still unknown.

The chain carries TRBV4-1 and TRBJ2-7, with D possibly being TRBD2 (6 bases). This receptor was taken from a girl aged 10-17 years with multiple sclerosis. The sample was blood. The CDR3 reads CASSRVGLSSYEQYF. The CDR3 nucleotides read TGCGCCAGCAGCCGGGTGGGACTTTCGTCCTACGAGCAGTACTTC.